The next 25 T cell receptor beta chains were all read from a single sample in a study of PD-1 blockade in mismatch repair-deficient tumors. Sequenced by immunoSEQ multiplex PCR; TCRdb stores in-frame clones only, minus some. The data hold roughly 130,000 clones, with about 90% observed a single time. The sample was peripheral blood, taken approximately 70 weeks after starting pembrolizumab. The receptor source for this set is an adult with mismatch repair-deficient cancer.

This rearrangement joins TRBV5-5 to TRBJ2-7, with D perhaps matching TRBD1 (7 bases). The CDR3 runs 20 residues. Germline lookup yields CDR1 SGHKS and CDR2 YYEKEE (reference sequence). Trimming left V 5 bases short and J 5 bases short, with 35 bases between. CDR3 coding DNA: TGTGCCAGCAGTACAGGTTACAGGGGAGGCCCAACGGGAGCACCCAACGAGCAGTACTTC. Translating gives CASSTGYRGGPTGAPNEQYF.

The V call is TRBV6-5, the J call TRBJ2-5, with D uncertain. V was shortened by 3 bases and J by 5 bases, with 4 bases between the two germline ends. The germline gives CDR1 MNHEY, CDR2 SVGAGI. CDR3 length: 11 residues. CDR3 DNA: TGTGCCAGCAGTTATGGGGAGACCCAGTACTTC. Its translation: CASSYGETQYF.

This clone was seen just once. The chain uses TRBV4-1 and TRBJ2-7; 11 bases line up with TRBD2. This CDR3 is built from 14 residues. Germline V gene sequence: CDR1 MGHRA, CDR2 YSYEKL. Trimming at V came to 8 bases and at J to 4 bases, leaving 7 bases not matched to a gene. The CDR3 reads CASGPLAGAYEQYF. The CDR3, as DNA: TGCGCCAGCGGACCACTAGCGGGAGCTTACGAGCAGTACTTC.

The chain employs TRBV9 and TRBJ2-1; possibly TRBD2 for D (5 bases). Germline CDR1 SGDLS, CDR2 YYNGEE. This CDR3 has 16 residues. V was cut by 1 base and J by 0 bases, with 11 bases left in between. The CDR3 loop reads CASSVPSGSSYNEQFF. The CDR3 coding sequence is TGTGCCAGCAGCGTACCAAGCGGCAGCTCCTACAATGAGCAGTTCTTC.

The chain combines TRBV2 with TRBJ2-7, with 12 bases matching TRBD2. This CDR3 is built from 14 residues. Germline-derived CDR1 and CDR2 are SNHLY and FYNNEI. The ends lost 7 bases at V and 4 bases at J; junction bases unmatched: 5. The CDR3 sequence is CASTLTSGSYEQYF. In DNA form, the CDR3 reads TGTGCCAGCACCCTGACTAGCGGGAGTTACGAGCAGTACTTC.

J is TRBJ2-1 and V is TRBV6-5, with 8 bases aligning to TRBD2. Germline V gene sequence: CDR1 MNHEY, CDR2 SVGAGI. This CDR3 comprises 15 residues. The V and J ends lost 2 bases and 7 bases, in that order; junction bases with no gene match: 7. CDR3 residues: CASSYSGRGWNEQFF. The CDR3 coding sequence is TGTGCCAGCAGTTACAGCGGGAGAGGGTGGAATGAGCAGTTCTTC.

As DNA, the CDR3 is TGTGCCAGTAGTACGGGACAGGGGGCTTCCTACAATGAGCAGTTCTTC. Encoded protein: CASSTGQGASYNEQFF. The chain recombines TRBV19 with TRBJ2-1; 12 nucleotides match TRBD1. CDR3 length equals 16 residues. Looked up from germline, CDR1 is LNHDA and CDR2 is SQIVND (reference sequence). V dropped 4 bases and J dropped 1; count of bases not matched to a gene: 2.

This chain joins TRBV18 and TRBJ2-1; 13 bases are a match to TRBD2. Germline lookup yields CDR1 KGHSH and CDR2 LQKENI. With V trimmed by 9 bases and J by 0 bases, 11 bases remained unmatched. CDR3 length: 18 amino acids. CDR3 sequence reads: CAREPGTSGKSSYNEQFF. The CDR3 DNA sequence: TGTGCCAGGGAGCCCGGGACTAGCGGGAAAAGCTCCTACAATGAGCAGTTCTTC. The full variable domain, rest sourced from reference TRBV18 and TRBJ2-1, is NAGVMQNPRHLVRRRGQEARLRCSPMKGHSHVYWYRQLPEEGLKFMVYLQKENIIDESGMPKERFSAEFPKEGPSILRIQQVVRGDSAAYFCAREPGTSGKSSYNEQFFGPGTRLTVL.

The V gene is TRBV15, the J gene TRBJ2-7, with D possibly matching TRBD1 (5 bases). Per germline, CDR1 LNHNV and CDR2 YYDKDF (reference sequence). The CDR3 totals 16 residues. The V and J ends lost 0 bases and 2 bases respectively, with 14 bases between them. The CDR3 reads CATSRDGDSRAYEQYF. In nucleotides, the CDR3 is TGTGCCACCAGCAGAGATGGCGACAGTCGTGCCTACGAGCAGTACTTC.

This chain uses TRBV9 with TRBJ2-2; D may be TRBD1 or TRBD2 (6 bases each). The germline V gene has CDR1 SGDLS and CDR2 YYNGEE. The CDR3 spans 15 residues. V lost 2 bases, J lost 7 bases, and 15 bases lay in between. The CDR3 DNA sequence: TGTGCCAGCAGCGTGACCTCGGGGGCACACGGGGAGCTGTTTTTT. Protein product: CASSVTSGAHGELFF.

The chain recombines TRBV5-1 with TRBJ1-2; D is unclear. The CDR3 length is 14 residues. The V end was cut by 0 bases, the J end by 3 bases, with 9 bases between. Germline V lookup: CDR1 SGHRS, CDR2 YFSETQ. The CDR3 protein is CASSLAGQDYGYTF. DNA of the CDR3: TGCGCCAGCAGCTTGGCCGGGCAGGACTATGGCTACACCTTC.

The V call is TRBV19, the J call TRBJ2-1, with TRBD2 as a possible D gene (6 bases). The CDR3 covers 15 residues. CDR1 LNHDA and CDR2 SQIVND come from the germline V gene (reference sequence). Trimming removed 5 bases at V and 4 bases at J, with 15 bases between. The CDR3 coding sequence is TGTGCCAGTAGTGCGGAGGGCCTCAATTACAATGAGCAGTTCTTC. Translated, it gives CASSAEGLNYNEQFF.

The rearrangement joins TRBV13 to TRBJ2-7; 9 nucleotides line up with TRBD1. CDR3 length equals 15 residues. Looked up from germline, CDR1 is PRHDT and CDR2 is FYEKMQ (reference sequence). After removal of 0 bases from V and 2 bases from J, the junction contained 2 bases not matched to a gene. The CDR3 loop is CASSLGTGGTYEQYF. DNA for the CDR3: TGTGCCAGCAGCTTAGGGACAGGGGGGACCTACGAGCAGTACTTC.

The rearrangement joins TRBV5-1 to TRBJ2-5; possibly TRBD2 for D (5 bases). The V gene's germline CDR1 is SGHRS and CDR2 YFSETQ. V shed 3 bases and J shed 1 base, with 10 bases lying between them. The CDR3 runs to 14 residues. In DNA, the CDR3 is TGCGCCAGCAGCTCCGCTAGCTTCCAAGAGACCCAGTACTTC. This codes for CASSSASFQETQYF.

This clone was picked up a small number of times. The J gene is TRBJ2-2, the V gene TRBV11-2; 11 bases match TRBD2. The germline CDR1 and CDR2 sequences are SGHAT and FQNNGV. CDR3 length: 18 residues. The J segment lost 5 bases and the V segment lost 1 base, leaving 9 bases of the junction unmatched. The CDR3 region has the DNA TGTGCCAGCAGCTTAGTTTTAGCGGGAGGGCCAAAGACCGGGGAGCTGTTTTTT. Translating gives CASSLVLAGGPKTGELFF.

This chain connects TRBV2 to TRBJ1-5, with TRBD1 as a possible D gene (5 bases). Per the germline V gene, CDR1 is SNHLY and CDR2 is FYNNEI. The ends were cut back, 6 bases at V and 0 bases at J, with 15 bases in the middle. The CDR3 is 16 amino acids. The CDR3 coding sequence is TGTGCCAGCAGGGGGGGGACGGCAAATAGCAATCAGCCCCAGCATTTT. Protein: CASRGGTANSNQPQHF. The entire variable domain, with the rest obtained from reference TRBV2 and TRBJ1-5, is as follows: EPEVTQTPSHQVTQMGQEVILRCVPISNHLYFYWYRQILGQKVEFLVSFYNNEISEKSEIFDDQFSVERPDGSNFTLKIRSTKLEDSAMYFCASRGGTANSNQPQHFGDGTRLSIL.

The V and J genes are TRBV4-1 and TRBJ1-1; 10 bases match TRBD1. This CDR3 has 17 amino acids. Germline CDR1 and CDR2: MGHRA and YSYEKL. Unmatched junction bases numbered 12, after V lost 0 bases and J lost 8 bases. DNA for the CDR3: TGCGCCAGCAGCCAAGATAGAAGGCGACAGGGGGCATCCGAAGCTTTCTTT. This translates into CASSQDRRRQGASEAFF.

The chain combines TRBV6-1 with TRBJ2-7; TRBD1 or TRBD2 may be the D gene (5 bases each). CDR3 length equals 18 residues. V shed 4 bases and J shed 3 bases, with 25 bases lying between them. Germline V gene lookup returns CDR1 MNHNS and CDR2 SASEGT. CDR3 protein: CASSANSPGRRVGYEQYF. CDR3 coding DNA: TGTGCCAGCAGTGCGAACTCACCGGGACGCAGGGTTGGCTACGAGCAGTACTTC.

The chain uses TRBV28 and TRBJ2-2; 8 nucleotides align to TRBD2. V was clipped by 4 bases and J by 1 base; unmatched bases: 2. From germline, CDR1 is MDHEN and CDR2 SYDVKM. The CDR3 covers 15 residues. CDR3 nucleotides: TGTGCCAGCAGTTGGGCGGGAGGGAACACCGGGGAGCTGTTTTTT. This gives the protein CASSWAGGNTGELFF.

The chain uses TRBV4-1 and TRBJ2-7; a possible D gene is TRBD2 (5 bases). The V end was cut by 4 bases, the J end by 7 bases, with 17 bases between. Germline V gives CDR1 MGHRA, CDR2 YSYEKL. The CDR3 contains 14 residues. The CDR3 nucleotides are TGCGCCAGCAGCCTAAACGACGAGCCGGGGGAGCAGTACTTC. This encodes CASSLNDEPGEQYF.

The V call is TRBV4-1, the J call TRBJ2-7; 11 positions agree with TRBD2. Looked up from germline, CDR1 is MGHRA and CDR2 is YSYEKL. Trimming at V came to 3 bases and at J to 1 base, leaving 2 bases not matched to a gene. This CDR3 has 15 residues. CDR3 protein: CASSHRLAGSYEQYF. In nucleotides, the CDR3 is TGCGCCAGCAGCCATCGACTAGCGGGGTCCTACGAGCAGTACTTC.

The chain joins TRBV7-8 to TRBJ2-3; 13 bases align to TRBD2. The CDR3 has 19 amino acids. Looked up from germline, CDR1 is SGHVS and CDR2 is FQNEAQ. V shed 5 bases, J shed 6 bases, and the junction held 17 bases outside the gene matches. The CDR3 protein is CASSLSGFGLAGVYDTQYF. The CDR3, as DNA: TGTGCCAGCAGCCTTAGCGGGTTTGGACTAGCGGGAGTCTATGATACGCAGTATTTT.

This clone was detected a few times. V gene TRBV2 combines with J gene TRBJ2-7; D remains ambiguous. CDR3 length equals 10 residues. Germline loops: CDR1 SNHLY, CDR2 FYNNEI. Between the trimmed V and J ends, which lost 5 bases and 4 bases, there was a span of 3 bases. Here the CDR3 DNA reads TGTGCCAGCAGTTGGTACGAGCAGTACTTC. Translating gives CASSWYEQYF.

At least ten counts were recorded for this clone. The chain combines TRBV27 with TRBJ2-3; 12 bases align to TRBD2. CDR3 length: 14 residues. With 10 bases clipped from V and 4 bases from J, the junction kept 6 bases outside the gene matches. Germline V gene sequence: CDR1 MNHEY, CDR2 SMNVEV (reference sequence). The CDR3 sequence is CATRTSGMSDTQYF. The CDR3 DNA is TGTGCCACGCGGACTAGCGGGATGTCAGATACGCAGTATTTT.

The chain employs TRBV15 and TRBJ2-5, with TRBD1 matching 8 bases. This CDR3 is built from 16 residues. In germline, CDR1 is LNHNV, CDR2 YYDKDF (reference sequence). V lost 5 bases and J lost 4; bases outside the gene matches: 12. CDR3 sequence reads: CATSDPRQGRSETQYF. DNA of the CDR3: TGTGCCACCAGCGACCCACGACAGGGGAGGTCAGAGACCCAGTACTTC. Drawing the rest from reference TRBV15 and TRBJ2-5, the complete variable domain is DAMVIQNPRYQVTQFGKPVTLSCSQTLNHNVMYWYQQKSSQAPKLLFHYYDKDFNNEADTPDNFQSRRPNTSFCFLDIRSPGLGDTAMYLCATSDPRQGRSETQYFGPGTRLLVL.